This is a list of T cell receptor beta chains from one sample in a study of CD8 T cells in ankylosing spondylitis. In TCRdb, the 5' RACE reads were re-called with MiXCR into one record per CDR3 protein. The sample contains around 440,000 distinct CDR3 sequences, 17% of which appear only once. The source material was blood, either unsorted or a sorted T cell fraction (not recorded which). Receptors were obtained from a male donor with ankylosing spondylitis. Both conserved end residues are part of each CDR3. Each record gives: J gene, clone size, V gene, D gene, CDR3 protein, CDR3 DNA. A D gene is named only where the DNA matches it firmly. Rows may omit the clone size; those that give it use once, few, many or a size class.

J: TRBJ2-7
size: .
V: TRBV4-3
D: TRBD1
CDR3: CASSRGRIGTGIPYEQYF
DNA: TGCGCCAGCAGCCGCGGGAGAATCGGGACAGGGATCCCCTACGAGCAGTACTTC

J: TRBJ2-3
size: .
V: TRBV7-9
D: .
CDR3: CASSPEGITDTQYF
DNA: TGTGCCAGCAGCCCCGAGGGGATCACAGATACGCAGTATTTT

J: TRBJ2-7
size: .
V: TRBV28
D: TRBD2
CDR3: CASSAGGESYEQYF
DNA: TGTGCCAGCAGCGCGGGGGGGGAAAGTTACGAGCAGTACTTC

J: TRBJ1-1
size: .
V: TRBV7-9
D: .
CDR3: CASTKEGSSEAFF
DNA: TGTGCCAGCACCAAAGAGGGGAGTTCAGAAGCTTTCTTT

J: TRBJ2-2
size: .
V: TRBV2
D: .
CDR3: CASRRDPVGELFF
DNA: TGTGCCAGCAGGAGAGACCCTGTCGGGGAGCTGTTTTTT

J: TRBJ2-7
size: .
V: TRBV12-3/TRBV12-4
D: .
CDR3: CASSHSGVSYEQYF
DNA: TGTGCCAGCAGCCACTCCGGAGTCTCCTACGAGCAGTACTTC

J: TRBJ1-6
size: many
V: TRBV5-1
D: .
CDR3: CASSPDGRFDSPLHF
DNA: TGCGCCAGCAGCCCGGACGGCCGGTTCGATTCACCCCTCCACTTT

J: TRBJ1-6
size: .
V: TRBV9
D: .
CDR3: CASSPGAGSLNSPLHF
DNA: TGTGCCAGCAGCCCAGGGGCAGGGAGTCTTAATTCACCCCTCCACTTT

J: TRBJ2-3
size: .
V: TRBV2
D: TRBD1
CDR3: CASGGTGAPDTQYF
DNA: TGTGCCAGCGGCGGGACAGGGGCCCCAGATACGCAGTATTTT

J: TRBJ2-1
size: once
V: TRBV5-1
D: .
CDR3: CASSLSTGHSREQFF
DNA: TGCGCCAGCAGCTTGTCGACGGGGCATTCGCGGGAGCAGTTCTTC

J: TRBJ2-7
size: .
V: TRBV7-2
D: .
CDR3: CASSPVFGSSYEQYF
DNA: TGTGCCAGCAGCCCAGTCTTTGGGAGCTCCTACGAGCAGTACTTC

J: TRBJ2-7
size: .
V: TRBV6-5
D: .
CDR3: CASSYSPGAYEQYF
DNA: TGTGCCAGCAGTTACTCACCAGGGGCCTACGAGCAGTACTTC